Below, 7 T cell receptor beta chains from the same sample are listed, as sequenced in a study of T-cell memory formation after mild COVID-19. A single record per CDR3 protein comes from TCRdb applying MiXCR to the 5' RACE reads. The table includes about 140,000 distinct CDR3 sequences, 25% detected once. The sample was PBMCs or a T cell subset sorted from them (not recorded which). Receptors originate from an adult woman who had mild COVID-19 (a few samples of this study predate the infection). Cell type and time point are not known.

The chain carries TRBV20-1 and TRBJ2-7, with D uncertain. The CDR3 runs 15 residues. Trimming pared 3 bases from V and 7 bases from J, leaving 22 bases between. Germline loops: CDR1 DFQATT, CDR2 SNEGSKA (reference sequence). The CDR3 protein is CSARAMDGNPEEQYF. CDR3 sequence (DNA): TGCAGTGCTAGGGCCATGGACGGCAATCCTGAAGAGCAGTACTTC.

This chain connects TRBV11-2 to TRBJ2-7; 8 positions agree with TRBD2. The CDR3 length is 15 residues. CDR1 is SGHAT, CDR2 FQNNGV, per germline. Trimming removed 6 bases from V and 3 bases from J; junction bases left unmatched: 10. This CDR3 reads CASSSPGTRNYEQYF. DNA for the CDR3: TGTGCCAGCAGTTCCCCCGGGACTAGGAACTACGAGCAGTACTTC.

This clonotype was counted a few times. The chain is built from TRBV12-3 or TRBV12-4 and TRBJ2-1; TRBD1 matches at 10 bases. The CDR3 runs 16 residues. With V trimmed by 2 bases and J by 3 bases, 4 bases remained unmatched. The CDR3 DNA reads TGTGCCAGCAGTTTAATGACAGGGGGCGTCTACAATGAGCAGTTCTTC. Its protein is CASSLMTGGVYNEQFF.

The chain combines TRBV3-1 with TRBJ2-3; 8 bases match TRBD2. Per germline, CDR1 LGHDT and CDR2 YNNKEL (reference sequence). This CDR3 is built from 18 residues. J was trimmed by 4 bases and V by 0 bases; bases with no gene match: 12. The CDR3 DNA is TGTGCCAGCAGCCAAGATGGGACTAGGTACGGGGGGCCAGATACGCAGTATTTT. It encodes CASSQDGTRYGGPDTQYF.

This clonotype was seen a few times. The chain links TRBV20-1 to TRBJ1-1, with 8 bases matching TRBD1. The V segment lost 6 bases and the J segment 0 bases; nucleotides outside the gene matches: 9. The CDR3 has 15 amino acids. The V gene's germline CDR1 is DFQATT and CDR2 SNEGSKA (reference sequence). CDR3 in DNA: TGCAGTGCGCGGCGGCAGGGGGCAGTGAACACTGAAGCTTTCTTT. This encodes CSARRQGAVNTEAFF.

V and J are TRBV7-2 and TRBJ2-7, with 7 bases fitting TRBD1. The CDR3 is 16 amino acids. CDR1 is SGHTA, CDR2 FQGNSA, per germline. V lost 5 bases and J lost 3; bases outside the gene matches: 13. CDR3 region: CASSLGQLRGDYEQYF. In DNA form, the CDR3 reads TGTGCCAGCAGCCTGGGACAGCTAAGGGGAGACTACGAGCAGTACTTC.

The J gene is TRBJ2-7, the V gene TRBV11-2, with 7 positions matching TRBD1. Trimming removed 4 bases from V and 2 bases from J; junction bases left unmatched: 8. Per the germline V gene, CDR1 is SGHAT and CDR2 is FQNNGV. This CDR3 spans 15 amino acids. The CDR3 DNA sequence: TGTGCCAGCAGCTCTGACAGGGATGAAACCTACGAGCAGTACTTC. Translation gives CASSSDRDETYEQYF.